The entry that follows covers one T cell receptor (beta chain) sequence. It lacks a known antigen. CDR1 and CDR2, looked up from the germline V gene, are MGHRA and YSYEKL. Including cysteine and phenylalanine, the CDR3 has 13 amino acids. DNA was not recorded. The listed sequencing device is Illumina HiSeq 2000. The TCR beta cDNA libraries were made using 5'RACE template switching, a step that added both a universal primer site and unique molecular identifiers. Priming for cDNA synthesis came from the TCR beta constant segment, and two successive PCR amplification steps followed. Regarding the original processing steps: MIGEC was used to demultiplex reads and group reads by UMI, and MiTCR was used to assemble and quantify clonotypes. To exclude erroneous sequences, any TCR cDNA sequence not supported by at least two reads was discarded. Downstream repertoire analysis used the tcR package, and clonotypes were matched across fractions by CDR3 nucleotide sequence plus V segment. VDJmatch was used to annotate antigen specificity against VDJdb, with one amino acid substitution in CDR3 allowed. Each CDR3 protein sequence appears as one entry after TCRdb reprocessed the reads, and no DNA is included. The V and J calls and clone size come from TCRdb's table, not from the authors' own analysis. The sample table includes about 410,000 distinct CDR3 sequences. About 11% of the sample is held by the ten biggest clonotypes.

A commercial ELISA kit detecting HCMV-specific IgG in serum was used to determine HCMV serostatus. Peripheral blood mononuclear cells were isolated from blood by Ficoll density gradient centrifugation. These data belong to a study of T cells expressing NK-cell markers (dated by TCRdb to the early 2020s). As for the study more broadly: TCR beta-chain repertoires were profiled in sorted CD3+CD56+NKG2C+, CD3+CD56+NKG2C- and CD3+CD56-NKG2C+ T-cell subsets from several donors. The eight sequenced donors were randomly selected healthy volunteers, three men and five women. Illumina HiSeq 2000/2500, MiSeq or NextSeq was used to sequence libraries as 2 x 150 bp reads. Seven of the eight sequenced donors were HCMV-seropositive and one was HCMV-seronegative.

Beyond this particular receptor, the publication reports: Those dominant clonotypes were again the most abundant among CD3+CD56-NKG2C+ cells in a handful of donors, at about 28.3-65%. It remained unclear whether the expanded NKG2C-expressing T cell clones were specific for HCMV antigens. In six donors, the dominant CD3+CD56+NKG2C+ clonotypes ranked among the top 10 CD8+ clonotypes, making up 1.0-7.0% of CD8+ T cells.

Specimen: blood T cells: a sorted CD56 or NKG2C T cell subset, CD4+ or CD8+ T cells, or bulk PBMC T cells (not recorded which). This chain joins TRBV4-1 to TRBJ2-1. This TCR came from a woman between 50 and 59 years old in good health. Donor details come from another sample of the same person, matched by shared clones. The CDR3 protein: CASSRQEWAEQFF.